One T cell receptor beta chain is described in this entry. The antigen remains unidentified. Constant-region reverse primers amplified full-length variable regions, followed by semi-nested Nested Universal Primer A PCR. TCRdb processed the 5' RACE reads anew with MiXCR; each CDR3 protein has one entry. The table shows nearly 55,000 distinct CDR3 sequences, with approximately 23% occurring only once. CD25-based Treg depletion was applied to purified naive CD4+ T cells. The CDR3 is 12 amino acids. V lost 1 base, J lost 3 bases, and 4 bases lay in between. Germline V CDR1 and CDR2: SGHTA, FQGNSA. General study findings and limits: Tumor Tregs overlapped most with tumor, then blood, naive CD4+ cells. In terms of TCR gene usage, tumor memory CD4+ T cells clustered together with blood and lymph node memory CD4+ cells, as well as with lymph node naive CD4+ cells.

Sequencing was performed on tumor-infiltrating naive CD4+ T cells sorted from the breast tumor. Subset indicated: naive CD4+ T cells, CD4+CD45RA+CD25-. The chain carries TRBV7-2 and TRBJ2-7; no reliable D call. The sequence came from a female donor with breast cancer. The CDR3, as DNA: TGTGCCAGCAGCTTAGTAGGCTACGAGCAGTACTTC. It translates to CASSLVGYEQYF.